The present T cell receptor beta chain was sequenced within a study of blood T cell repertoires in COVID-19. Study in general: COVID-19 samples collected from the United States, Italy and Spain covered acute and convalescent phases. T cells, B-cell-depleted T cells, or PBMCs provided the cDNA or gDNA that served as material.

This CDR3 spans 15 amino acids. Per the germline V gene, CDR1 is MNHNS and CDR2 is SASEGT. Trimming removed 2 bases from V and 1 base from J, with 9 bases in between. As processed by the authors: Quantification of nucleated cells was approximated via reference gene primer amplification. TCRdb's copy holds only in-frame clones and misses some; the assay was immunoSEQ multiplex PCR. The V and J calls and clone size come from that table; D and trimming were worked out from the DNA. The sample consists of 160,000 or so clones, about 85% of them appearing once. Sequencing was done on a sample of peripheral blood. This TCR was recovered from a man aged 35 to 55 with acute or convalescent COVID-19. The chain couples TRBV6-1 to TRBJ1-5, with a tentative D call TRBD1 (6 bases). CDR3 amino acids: CASSETGSSNQPQHF. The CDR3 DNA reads TGTGCCAGCAGTGAAACAGGGTCGAGCAATCAGCCCCAGCATTTT.